The 23 T cell receptor beta chains presented below share a single source sample, sequenced in a study of CD4 T cells in relation to SARS-CoV-2 and coronaviruses. Their specific antigens are unknown. Assay used: immunoSEQ multiplex PCR; TCRdb lists only in-frame clones, some missing. The sample shows about 43,000 clones, roughly 87% of them seen only once. Input material: naive CD4+ T cells from PBMCs, cultured in vitro. Sample subset: naive CD4+ T cells isolated by negative enrichment. All receptors come from an adult with COVID-19.

The chain combines TRBV28 with TRBJ1-6; no clear D gene. Trimming shortened V by 8 bases and J by 10 bases, and 18 bases separated the two germline ends. CDR3 length: 14 residues. Germline assignment: CDR1 MDHEN and CDR2 SYDVKM. CDR3 bases: TGTGCCAGCGTGTTAAACTGGAGGGTGTCACCCCTCCACTTT. Residues: CASVLNWRVSPLHF.

The V and J genes are TRBV6-6 and TRBJ2-1; TRBD1 aligns across 9 bases. The CDR3 totals 15 residues. V lost 6 bases to trimming and J lost 5 bases; unmatched junction nucleotides: 8. The germline V gene has CDR1 MNHNY and CDR2 SVGAGI (reference sequence). This CDR3 is CASRAGTGINNEQFF. For the CDR3, the DNA is TGTGCCAGCAGAGCCGGGACAGGGATTAACAATGAGCAGTTCTTC.

The V gene is TRBV6-1, the J gene TRBJ2-3, with 8 positions matching TRBD1. The junction had 5 bases not matched to a gene; V was cut back by 3 bases and J by 0 bases. CDR1 and CDR2 from the germline V gene are MNHNS and SASEGT. This CDR3 has 16 residues. For the CDR3, the DNA is TGTGCCAGCAGTGAGGCAGGGGGCAGTAGCACAGATACGCAGTATTTT. Protein product: CASSEAGGSSTDTQYF.

The chain has TRBV7-9 and TRBJ1-2; D unclear. CDR3 size: 9 residues. Germline assignment: CDR1 SEHNR and CDR2 FQNEAQ (reference sequence). V was clipped by 10 bases and J by 5 bases, with 5 bases between them. The CDR3 nucleotides read TGTGCCACGGGGTATGGCTACACCTTC. Translated, it gives CATGYGYTF.

This chain uses TRBV13 with TRBJ2-7, with TRBD1 matching over 8 bases. The CDR3 contains 14 residues. The V gene end was trimmed by 7 bases and the J gene end by 2 bases; junction bases not matched to a gene: 7. Per germline, CDR1 PRHDT and CDR2 FYEKMQ (reference sequence). Here the CDR3 reads CASTLGTGAYEQYF. In nucleotides, the CDR3 is TGTGCCAGCACGCTTGGGACAGGAGCCTACGAGCAGTACTTC.

V gene TRBV19 combines with J gene TRBJ2-1, with D possibly matching TRBD1 (5 bases). V dropped 4 bases and J dropped 8 bases, with 21 bases sitting between them. The CDR3 sequence is 16 residues long. Germline V CDR1 and CDR2: LNHDA, SQIVND (reference sequence). The CDR3 coding sequence is TGTGCCAGTAGTAGCCCCGGACAACACGATGGCGATGAGCAGTTCTTC. This codes for CASSSPGQHDGDEQFF.

The sample holds a few counts of this clone. The chain carries TRBV5-1 and TRBJ2-1; 15 bases are a match to TRBD2. V shed 0 bases, J shed 7 bases, and the junction held 11 bases outside the gene matches. CDR1 is SGHRS and CDR2 is YFSETQ in the germline V gene. CDR3 length: 19 residues. The CDR3 loop is CASSLEPRTSGRARNEQFF. The CDR3 DNA reads TGCGCCAGCAGCTTGGAGCCACGGACTAGCGGGAGGGCCCGAAATGAGCAGTTCTTC.

CDR3 nucleotides: TGTGCCAGCAGCTTTTCCGGGAGGGGTTACGAGCAGTACTTC. Translation gives CASSFSGRGYEQYF. The rearrangement uses TRBV13 and TRBJ2-7, with 8 bases fitting TRBD2. This CDR3 region has 14 residues. The trim removed 3 bases at V and 4 bases at J, leaving 5 bases unmatched. Germline CDR1 reads PRHDT; CDR2 reads FYEKMQ (reference sequence).

In nucleotides, the CDR3 is TGTGCCAGCAGCAAACTTACGACAGATACGCAGTATTTT. Translating gives CASSKLTTDTQYF. The rearrangement links TRBV11-3 to TRBJ2-3; D gene unclear. The CDR3 sequence is 13 residues long. The germline gives CDR1 SGHNT, CDR2 YENEEA. Trimming shortened V by 5 bases and J by 3 bases, and 9 bases separated the two germline ends. The variable domain in full, with the rest retrieved from reference TRBV11-3 and TRBJ2-3, is EAGVVQSPRYKIIEKKQPVAFWCNPISGHNTLYWYLQNLGQGPELLIRYENEEAVDDSQLPKDRFSAERLKGVDSTLKIQPAELGDSAVYLCASSKLTTDTQYFGPGTRLTVL.

The chain couples TRBV30 to TRBJ1-5; tentatively, D is TRBD1 (5 bases). This CDR3 comprises 13 residues. Germline V lookup: CDR1 GTSNPN, CDR2 SVGIG (reference sequence). Between the trimmed V and J ends, which lost 0 bases and 4 bases, there was a span of 7 bases. CDR3 sequence: CAWSVRGNQPQHF. CDR3 sequence (DNA): TGTGCCTGGAGTGTACGGGGGAATCAGCCCCAGCATTTT. Filled out from reference TRBV30 and TRBJ1-5, the complete variable domain reads SQTIHQWPATLVQPVGSPLSLECTVEGTSNPNLYWYRQAAGRGLQLLFYSVGIGQISSEVPQNLSASRPQDRQFILSSKKLLLSDSGFYLCAWSVRGNQPQHFGDGTRLSIL.

The chain employs TRBV2 and TRBJ1-2; no reliable D call. V was trimmed by 6 bases and J by 7 bases, leaving 15 bases between them. This CDR3 spans 13 amino acids. Germline V gene data show CDR1 as SNHLY and CDR2 as FYNNEI. CDR3 loop: CASRNREGSGYTF. CDR3 coding DNA: TGTGCCAGCAGGAACCGGGAAGGGAGTGGCTACACCTTC. The complete variable domain, with remaining parts taken from reference TRBV2 and TRBJ1-2, reads EPEVTQTPSHQVTQMGQEVILRCVPISNHLYFYWYRQILGQKVEFLVSFYNNEISEKSEIFDDQFSVERPDGSNFTLKIRSTKLEDSAMYFCASRNREGSGYTFGSGTRLTVV.

This chain links TRBV18 with TRBJ2-5, with 7 nucleotides matching TRBD1. CDR1 and CDR2 (germline): KGHSH, LQKENI. This CDR3 is 16 amino acids long. The trim removed 4 bases at V and 3 bases at J, leaving 11 bases unmatched. In DNA, the CDR3 is TGTGCCAGCTCACTCTGGGTCAGGGGGATAGAAGAGACCCAGTACTTC. Amino acid sequence: CASSLWVRGIEETQYF.

The chain has TRBV6-2 or TRBV6-3 and TRBJ2-3; maybe TRBD2 (6 bases). This CDR3 has 14 residues. Germline-derived CDR1 and CDR2 are MNHEY and SVGEGT. V was cut by 0 bases and J by 2 bases, with 6 bases left in between. The CDR3 region is CASSYSGLTDTQYF. The CDR3 nucleotides are TGTGCCAGCAGTTACTCGGGACTCACAGATACGCAGTATTTT.

V usage is TRBV11-2 and J usage is TRBJ1-4; D is undetermined. The CDR3 runs to 15 residues. CDR1 and CDR2 from the germline V gene are SGHAT and FQNNGV. The ends were cut back, 3 bases at V and 2 bases at J, with 10 bases in the middle. CDR3 protein: CASSLSRGTNEKLFF. CDR3 nucleotides: TGTGCCAGCAGCTTGAGTCGGGGTACTAATGAAAAACTGTTTTTT.

This clone was seen just once. The rearrangement links TRBV10-3 to TRBJ1-4; unclear D gene. The germline gives CDR1 ENHRY, CDR2 SYGVKD. The CDR3 is 14 residues long. The V end lost 4 bases, the J end lost 8 bases, and 14 bases lay between the germline ends. This CDR3 reads CAISAGWEREKLFF. CDR3 DNA: TGTGCCATCAGTGCAGGTTGGGAGCGGGAAAAACTGTTTTTT.

This chain joins TRBV7-6 and TRBJ2-7; 7 nucleotides align to TRBD2. Germline lookup yields CDR1 SGHVS and CDR2 FNYEAQ. Unmatched junction bases numbered 18, after V lost 6 bases and J lost 4 bases. The CDR3 length is 17 residues. The CDR3 spells CASSQQNPGLPQYEQYF. The CDR3 region has the DNA TGTGCCAGCAGTCAACAGAACCCGGGACTACCCCAATACGAGCAGTACTTC. The full variable domain, with the rest looked up from reference TRBV7-6 and TRBJ2-7, is GAGVSQSPRYKVTKRGQDVALRCDPISGHVSLYWYRQALGQGPEFLTYFNYEAQQDKSGLPNDRFSAERPEGSISTLTIQRTEQRDSAMYRCASSQQNPGLPQYEQYFGPGTRLTVT.

This chain uses TRBV29-1 with TRBJ2-7, with D possibly TRBD2 on 5 matching bases. The length of the CDR3 is 11 residues. V was shortened by 3 bases and J by 3 bases, with 6 bases between the two germline ends. Germline CDR1 reads SQVTM; CDR2 reads ANQGSEA. DNA for the CDR3: TGCAGCGTTGACAGCGGCTACGAGCAGTACTTC. Translating it yields CSVDSGYEQYF.

This clone has just one count. The CDR3 DNA is TGTGCCAGCAGCCAAGATACGGGGGAGCAGTTCTTC. Translating it yields CASSQDTGEQFF. This rearrangement joins TRBV3-1 (or the pseudogene TRBV3-2) to TRBJ2-1, with D possibly being TRBD2 (5 bases). Trimming left V 0 bases short and J 10 bases short, with 7 bases between. Germline loops: CDR1 LGHDT, CDR2 YNNKEL (reference sequence). This CDR3 is built from 12 residues.

The DNA of the CDR3 is TGTGCCAGCAGTTATGGGACTAACTCCTACGAGCAGTACTTC. Encoded protein: CASSYGTNSYEQYF. The V and J genes are TRBV6-5 and TRBJ2-7, with 7 nucleotides matching TRBD2. The CDR3 covers 14 residues. CDR1 and CDR2 (germline): MNHEY, SVGAGI. V trimming: 3 bases; J trimming: 0 bases; junction bases outside the gene matches: 2.

The rearrangement links TRBV5-1 to TRBJ2-2; D ambiguous. The V end lost 1 base, the J end lost 0 bases, and 16 bases lay between the germline ends. This CDR3 is built from 18 residues. CDR1 is SGHRS, CDR2 YFSETQ, per germline. In DNA form, the CDR3 reads TGCGCCAGCAGCTTGTTCCCTATGGGGTTCGCGAACACCGGGGAGCTGTTTTTT. It encodes CASSLFPMGFANTGELFF.

The chain joins TRBV5-4 to TRBJ1-4, with D possibly matching TRBD1 (6 bases). The CDR3 runs 15 residues. From germline, CDR1 is SGHNT and CDR2 YYREEE (reference sequence). Trimming cost V 4 bases and J 0 bases, with 10 bases left between them. CDR3 bases: TGTGCCAGCAGCCCTACAGGGACAACTAATGAAAAACTGTTTTTT. Protein: CASSPTGTTNEKLFF.

The genes are TRBV27 and TRBJ2-7, with D tentatively TRBD1 (6 bases). V gave up 3 bases and J gave up 0 bases, with 12 bases separating them. CDR3 length: 15 amino acids. Germline-derived CDR1 and CDR2 are MNHEY and SMNVEV (reference sequence). CDR3 region: CASSFYTGPSYEQYF. The CDR3 nucleotides read TGTGCCAGCAGTTTCTACACAGGGCCCTCCTACGAGCAGTACTTC.

This clone was counted only a few times. The chain is built from TRBV5-1 and TRBJ1-1; TRBD1 matches at 9 bases. CDR1 is SGHRS, CDR2 YFSETQ, per germline. V trimming: 4 bases; J trimming: 1 base; junction bases outside the gene matches: 5. The CDR3 runs 15 residues. CDR3 region: CASSELQGANTEAFF. The DNA of the CDR3 is TGCGCCAGCAGCGAATTACAGGGGGCGAACACTGAAGCTTTCTTT.